This TCR beta chain derives from a study of T cells after yellow fever vaccination. Overall study findings and caveats: Overall, a small share of clonotypes was seen in both CD4 and CD8 compartments.

Template switching with 5'RACE generated the TCR cDNA and added a universal primer site and UMIs. TCRdb reprocessed the 5' RACE reads via MiXCR and lists one record per CDR3 protein. This table has around 600,000 distinct CDR3 sequences, 9% to 15% appearing once. Comment on this clonotype: The target antigen is unknown.

V lost 1 base to trimming and J lost 2 bases, with 14 bases between them. The CDR3 contains 16 residues. Germline V gene lookup returns CDR1 LGHNA and CDR2 YSLEER. The TCR sequence derives from a man in his thirties or forties who received the YFV17D yellow fever vaccine. The input for sequencing was PBMCs, taken on the day of the yellow fever booster vaccination. V usage is TRBV4-3 and J usage is TRBJ1-2, with D hard to call. The DNA for the CDR3 is TGCGCCAGCAGCCAAGGTCGGACGGTGGGGAACTATGGCTACACCTTC. It specifies CASSQGRTVGNYGYTF.